A selection of T cell receptor beta chains follows, all from one sample in a study of T cell changes during pregnancy in multiple sclerosis. Assay: immunoSEQ multiplex PCR; the TCRdb copy retains only in-frame clones and omits some. This sample has around 60,000 clones, with 96% found just once. This specimen was CD8+ T cells from peripheral blood mononuclear cells, taken after pregnancy. All receptors come from a female donor with multiple sclerosis, enrolled in a pregnancy study. CDR3s include the opening cysteine and the closing phenylalanine or tryptophan. D genes are given only for firm matches. Clone sizes are given selectively: once, few, many, or a class where the clone is expanded.

d_call,v_call,clone_size,j_call,cdr3_nt,cdr3_aa
TRBD1,TRBV18,.,TRBJ2-3,TGTGCCAGCTCACTTGGGACAGCCGGGCCCACAGATACGCAGTATTTT,CASSLGTAGPTDTQYF
TRBD1,TRBV28,.,TRBJ1-2,TGTGCCAGCAGTTTATTGGTAGCGGGACAGGGGGCCGGGGGTGAGGGCTACACCTTC,CASSLLVAGQGAGGEGYTF
.,TRBV14,.,TRBJ2-7,TGTGCCAGCAGCCAAGCCCGGGACATCAAGCATTACGAGCAGTACTTC,CASSQARDIKHYEQYF
.,TRBV11-2,.,TRBJ2-7,TGTGCCAGCAGCTTAGCGGGGGACTCCTCCTACGAGCAGTACTTC,CASSLAGDSSYEQYF
.,TRBV14,.,TRBJ2-2,TGTGCCAGCAGCCAAGTAGATACCGGGGAGCTGTTTTTT,CASSQVDTGELFF
.,TRBV10-3,.,TRBJ1-1,TGTGCCATCAGTGAGAATGGGGCGACGAGTTTGAACACTGAAGCTTTCTTT,CAISENGATSLNTEAFF
TRBD1,TRBV5-6,.,TRBJ1-2,TGTGCCAGCAGCCCGACAGGGGAGAATGGCTACACCTTC,CASSPTGENGYTF
TRBD1,TRBV6-5,.,TRBJ2-7,TGTGCCAGCAGTTACTCTAACAGGGGAGACGAGCAGTACTTC,CASSYSNRGDEQYF
TRBD1,TRBV28,few,TRBJ1-2,TGTGCCAGCAGGTTTCAAACAGGGGGCGCCGATGGCTACACCTTC,CASRFQTGGADGYTF
.,TRBV14,.,TRBJ2-7,TGTGCCAGGGCAGCCCAGGGAATGATCTACGAGCAGTACTTC,CARAAQGMIYEQYF
TRBD2,TRBV29-1,.,TRBJ2-1,TGCAGCGTTGAAAGATCTAGCGGGAGTTATGAGCAGTTCTTC,CSVERSSGSYEQFF
.,TRBV27,.,TRBJ2-1,TGTGCCAGCAGTGGACAAACCTTCTACAATGAGCAGTTCTTC,CASSGQTFYNEQFF
TRBD1,TRBV30,medium-sized,TRBJ2-1,TGTGCCTGGAGTGTCGGGACAGGGCGGATGGATGAGCAGTTCTTC,CAWSVGTGRMDEQFF
TRBD1,TRBV7-2,.,TRBJ1-5,TGTGCCAGCAGCTTAAGGGACAGAGACAATCAGCCCCAGCATTTT,CASSLRDRDNQPQHF
TRBD1,TRBV4-2,.,TRBJ1-2,TGTGCCAGCAGCGGTGGGACAGGGGTGAACTATGGCTACACCTTC,CASSGGTGVNYGYTF
TRBD2,TRBV9,.,TRBJ2-1,TGTGCCAGCAGCGTAGCGGCTCTACTAGCGGGAGGCTACAATGAGCAGTTCTTC,CASSVAALLAGGYNEQFF
TRBD2,TRBV19,.,TRBJ2-7,TGTGCCAGTAGTGACCCACTAGCGGGAGGGCCTGGTGAGCAGTACTTC,CASSDPLAGGPGEQYF
.,TRBV19,.,TRBJ1-1,TGTGCCAGTATCGGGTCCTACACTGAAGCTTTCTTT,CASIGSYTEAFF
.,TRBV28,.,TRBJ1-5,TGTGCCAGCAGTTTACTCAATCAGCCCCAGCATTTT,CASSLLNQPQHF
.,TRBV28,.,TRBJ1-4,TGTGCCAGCAGAGAGACAGGAACAAATGAAAAACTGTTTTTT,CASRETGTNEKLFF
.,TRBV27,.,TRBJ2-1,TGTGCCAGCAGTTCTGAGATAGATCCCTACAATGAGCAGTTCTTC,CASSSEIDPYNEQFF
TRBD2,TRBV28,.,TRBJ2-7,TGTGCCAGCAGTTTATTACTAGCGGGAGTGACTAGGGAGCAGTACTTC,CASSLLLAGVTREQYF
.,TRBV19,.,TRBJ2-1,TGTGCCAGTAGTATTACAGCGGGCACCCCCTACAATGAGCAGTTCTTC,CASSITAGTPYNEQFF